This T cell receptor (beta chain) derives from a study of beta chain features in type 1 diabetes. Whole-study findings and limits: Fewer junction insertions and more nucleotide deletions appeared in type 1 diabetes patients.

Sequenced material consisted of expressed TCRB transcripts (all of the isolated RNA was reverse transcribed). Sequenced by immunoSEQ multiplex PCR; TCRdb stores in-frame clones only, minus some. This sample carries fewer than 650,000 clones, roughly a sixth of them seen once, and the ten largest clones take about 0.093%. Regarding this clone: Its antigen is not identified.

CDR1 and CDR2 (germline): SQVTM, ANQGSEA. After removal of 2 bases from V and 0 bases from J, the junction contained 12 bases not matched to a gene. The CDR3 consists of 18 residues. The TCR comes from a man between 18 and 29 years old in good health. The chain has TRBV29-1 and TRBJ2-3; TRBD2 agrees at 9 bases. Sequenced: naive CD4+ T cells from blood. The CDR3 sequence is CSVETAGGFGASTDTQYF. CDR3 DNA: TGCAGCGTTGAAACAGCGGGAGGATTTGGTGCTAGCACAGATACGCAGTATTTT.